This record looks at one TCR beta chain sequence and its context. Sequencing was done on patients that had shown CD8+CD57+ cell expansion by flow cytometry. Per germline, CDR1 KGHDR and CDR2 SFDVKD. The V and J ends lost 4 bases and 4 bases respectively, with 10 bases between them. This CDR3 has 14 amino acids. Template material for TCR beta VDJ and CDR3 profiling consisted of genomic DNA. Via MiXCR, TCRdb re-called the reads, giving one row per CDR3 protein. The sample contains fewer than 250,000 distinct CDR3 sequences, approximately 45% of which appear only once. The data are from a study of CD8+CD57+ T cells in acquired aplastic anemia.

The clonotype was recovered from a human donor with aplastic anemia. Sequenced sample: sorted CD4+, CD8+, or CD8+CD57+ T cells (not recorded which) from PBMCs. This rearrangement joins TRBV24-1 to TRBJ2-1; TRBD1 is a possible D gene (6 bases). As DNA, the CDR3 is TGTGCCACCAGTGAAGGGGGACGGTACAATGAGCAGTTCTTC. This sequence encodes CATSEGGRYNEQFF.